This TCR beta chain derives from a study of cytomegalovirus exposure and HLA in healthy donors. It was with 60 Vbeta and 13 Jbeta primers that the PCR ran. Assay: immunoSEQ multiplex PCR; the TCRdb copy retains only in-frame clones and omits some. There are over 150,000 clones in the sample; approximately 72% occur only once, and 1.4% to 1.5% lies in the top ten. This CDR3 comprises 16 residues. CDR1 and CDR2 from the germline V gene are SGHRS and YFSETQ. Trimming removed 0 bases at V and 2 bases at J, with 11 bases between. Specimen: PBMCs. The chain employs TRBV5-1 and TRBJ2-2, with TRBD1 as a possible D gene (6 bases). The TCR was taken from a man in his fifties or sixties in good health and CMV-seronegative. CDR3 sequence (DNA): TGCGCCAGCAGCTTGGGGGCAGGGGTTAACACCGGGGAGCTGTTTTTT. Its translation: CASSLGAGVNTGELFF.